What follows are 26 T cell receptor beta chains derived from one specimen sequenced in a study of cytomegalovirus exposure and HLA in healthy donors. The method was immunoSEQ multiplex PCR; TCRdb's version includes in-frame clones alone and lacks a portion of them. The sample yields roughly 180,000 clones, approximately 86% seen once. Sequenced input: PBMCs. These receptors all stem from a man younger than 40 in good health and CMV-seropositive.

On this clone itself: This may arise from a read error, as a much more abundant clone is one base away. Other DNA sequences in this specimen translate into the identical CDR3. CDR3 nucleotide sequence: TGCAGCGTTGAGACTAGCGGGACCACCTACGAGCAGTACTTC. This codes for CSVETSGTTYEQYF. The V call is TRBV29-1, the J call TRBJ2-7, with 11 bases matching TRBD2. V shed 3 bases, J shed 2 bases, and the junction held 3 bases outside the gene matches. Germline V gene sequence: CDR1 SQVTM, CDR2 ANQGSEA. The CDR3 runs 14 residues.

The rearrangement links TRBV4-1 to TRBJ2-1; no firm D call. Germline loops: CDR1 MGHRA, CDR2 YSYEKL. V was clipped by 4 bases and J by 0 bases, with 10 bases between them. This CDR3 is 15 amino acids long. In nucleotides, the CDR3 is TGCGCCAGCAGCCGCACTCCTCGCTCCTACAATGAGCAGTTCTTC. Its translation is CASSRTPRSYNEQFF.

CDR3 in amino acids: CAISEPGRADGQGRWYGYTF. The CDR3 DNA reads TGTGCCATCAGTGAGCCAGGACGGGCGGACGGCCAGGGACGATGGTATGGCTACACCTTC. The V call is TRBV10-3, the J call TRBJ1-2; perhaps TRBD1 as D (5 bases). The CDR3 is 20 amino acids. Looked up from germline, CDR1 is ENHRY and CDR2 is SYGVKD. Trimming shortened V by 2 bases and J by 5 bases, and 30 bases separated the two germline ends.

This chain links TRBV4-3 with TRBJ2-5; D is unresolved. CDR1 is LGHNA and CDR2 is YSLEER in the germline V gene. The CDR3 is 14 residues long. V dropped 2 bases and J dropped 5 bases, with 12 bases sitting between them. CDR3 region: CASSQSRARETQYF. The CDR3 coding sequence is TGCGCCAGCAGCCAATCGCGAGCCCGCGAGACCCAGTACTTC.

The V call is TRBV15, the J call TRBJ1-2, with 7 bases matching TRBD1. The V gene end was trimmed by 2 bases and the J gene end by 3 bases; junction bases not matched to a gene: 6. The CDR3 spans 15 residues. Germline V gives CDR1 LNHNV, CDR2 YYDKDF (reference sequence). The CDR3 DNA reads TGTGCCACCAGCAGATACGGGGACAGATACTATGGCTACACCTTC. Translating it yields CATSRYGDRYYGYTF.

The rearrangement joins TRBV2 to TRBJ2-5; 9 positions agree with TRBD1. The germline V gene has CDR1 SNHLY and CDR2 FYNNEI. V lost 4 bases and J lost 5; bases outside the gene matches: 8. The CDR3 spans 15 residues. The CDR3 nucleotides read TGTGCCAGCAGTGCGGGGACAGGGCGGGGGGAGACCCAGTACTTC. Protein sequence: CASSAGTGRGETQYF.

This sequence joins TRBV9 and TRBJ2-3, with a possible D match to TRBD2 (5 bases). The CDR3 spans 15 residues. Germline V gives CDR1 SGDLS, CDR2 YYNGEE. Trimming removed 0 bases at V and 0 bases at J, with 8 bases between. CDR3 residues: CASSVGTPSTDTQYF. The CDR3 region has the DNA TGTGCCAGCAGCGTAGGGACTCCAAGCACAGATACGCAGTATTTT.

The rearrangement uses TRBV28 and TRBJ2-2; D is unclear. Between the trimmed V and J ends, which lost 3 bases and 3 bases, there was a span of 5 bases. Germline V CDR1 and CDR2: MDHEN, SYDVKM. The CDR3 loop spans 13 amino acids. The CDR3 DNA reads TGTGCCAGCAGTTTGCCGGACACCGGGGAGCTGTTTTTT. Residues: CASSLPDTGELFF.

This clone was observed a handful of times. The chain carries TRBV30 and TRBJ1-6; 7 nucleotides agree with TRBD1. The CDR3 spans 14 residues. V shed 1 base and J 8 bases; nucleotides not matched to a gene: 5. Germline CDR1 and CDR2: GTSNPN and SVGIG (reference sequence). CDR3 nucleotide sequence: TGTGCCTGGAGTGGGTACAGGGGTCATTCACCCCTCCACTTT. This gives the protein CAWSGYRGHSPLHF.

The rearrangement uses TRBV9 and TRBJ2-5, with 14 bases identical to TRBD2. The V segment lost 4 bases and the J segment 4 bases; nucleotides outside the gene matches: 6. The CDR3 consists of 16 residues. The V gene's germline CDR1 is SGDLS and CDR2 YYNGEE. The CDR3 loop reads CASSFGTSGSIETQYF. The CDR3 DNA reads as TGTGCCAGCAGCTTCGGGACTAGCGGGAGTATAGAGACCCAGTACTTC.

The chain joins TRBV7-6 to TRBJ2-5; the D gene is possibly TRBD2 (7 bases). Germline V gene lookup returns CDR1 SGHVS and CDR2 FNYEAQ. The CDR3 totals 19 residues. Deletions cut 0 bases from V and 0 bases from J, with 20 bases between. The CDR3 DNA reads as TGTGCCAGCAGCTTAGCCGTGCTGGGGAGGGGGGGCCACCAAGAGACCCAGTACTTC. Its translation: CASSLAVLGRGGHQETQYF. Complete variable domain (other parts from reference TRBV7-6 and TRBJ2-5): GAGVSQSPRYKVTKRGQDVALRCDPISGHVSLYWYRQALGQGPEFLTYFNYEAQQDKSGLPNDRFSAERPEGSISTLTIQRTEQRDSAMYRCASSLAVLGRGGHQETQYFGPGTRLLVL.

This clone was seen only a few times. The chain links TRBV2 to TRBJ2-7; 8 bases are a match to TRBD1. The CDR3 contains 16 residues. CDR1 and CDR2 (germline): SNHLY, FYNNEI. Losses at the gene ends were 5 bases for V and 0 bases for J; bases not matched to a gene: 9. The chain's CDR3 is CASSPQGQVVSYEQYF. Written as DNA, the CDR3 is TGTGCCAGCAGTCCCCAGGGACAGGTAGTCTCCTACGAGCAGTACTTC.

The rearrangement uses TRBV4-3 and TRBJ1-2, with 10 bases lining up with TRBD1. There are 16 residues in the CDR3. J lost 4 bases, V lost 4 bases, and 9 bases had no gene match. Germline V gene sequence: CDR1 LGHNA, CDR2 YSLEER. The CDR3 spells CASSRDRGPGGYGYTF. The CDR3 DNA reads TGCGCCAGCAGCCGAGACAGGGGGCCAGGTGGCTATGGCTACACCTTC.

The CDR3 coding sequence is TGTGCCAGCAGCGTTGGCGGGAGGGCCGGGGAGCTGTTTTTT. Translation: CASSVGGRAGELFF. The chain is built from TRBV9 and TRBJ2-2, with 9 bases lining up with TRBD2. CDR1 is SGDLS and CDR2 is YYNGEE in the germline V gene. This CDR3 is built from 14 residues. After removal of 2 bases from V and 6 bases from J, the junction contained 2 bases not matched to a gene.

This clone was seen only a few times. The sample carries other DNA sequences with the same CDR3. V gene TRBV6-5 combines with J gene TRBJ1-4, with a possible D match to TRBD1 (6 bases). V was pared by 0 bases and J by 1 base, with 6 bases between. Germline V gene data show CDR1 as MNHEY and CDR2 as SVGAGI. The CDR3 is 15 amino acids. The CDR3 bases are TGTGCCAGCAGTTACTCCAGGGGAACTAATGAAAAACTGTTTTTT. Translation: CASSYSRGTNEKLFF.

DNA of the CDR3: TGTGCCAGCAGCTTGGCCGGCAATGAGCAGTTCTTC. This gives the protein CASSLAGNEQFF. The chain joins TRBV5-6 to TRBJ2-1; D not certain. The length of the CDR3 is 12 residues. V dropped 0 bases and J dropped 6 bases, with 4 bases sitting between them. Germline values: CDR1 SGHDT, CDR2 YYEEEE.

This chain joins TRBV27 and TRBJ2-7; 14 nucleotides line up with TRBD2. The CDR3 extends over 15 amino acids. J gave up 6 bases and V 6 bases, and 7 bases lay outside the gene matches. Per germline, CDR1 MNHEY and CDR2 SMNVEV (reference sequence). Written as DNA, the CDR3 is TGTGCCAGCAGGGGGACTAGCGGGAGAGAAGGCGAGCAGTACTTC. It yields the protein CASRGTSGREGEQYF.

The chain couples TRBV5-1 to TRBJ1-3; no clear D gene. This CDR3 spans 14 amino acids. Germline V gene data show CDR1 as SGHRS and CDR2 as YFSETQ. Trimming took 9 bases from V and 0 from J, leaving 13 bases between them. The CDR3 bases are TGCGCCACCTCATCCGGGGTCTCTGGAAACACCATATATTTT. It codes for CATSSGVSGNTIYF.

This clone was seen a handful of times. The chain recombines TRBV2 with TRBJ2-1; 11 nucleotides agree with TRBD2. This CDR3 has 14 residues. The trim removed 7 bases at V and 3 bases at J, leaving 2 bases unmatched. The germline V gene encodes CDR1 SNHLY and CDR2 FYNNEI. CDR3 nucleotide sequence: TGTGCCAGCATACTAGCGGGAGACTACAATGAGCAGTTCTTC. This codes for CASILAGDYNEQFF. The full variable domain, with the rest looked up from reference TRBV2 and TRBJ2-1, is EPEVTQTPSHQVTQMGQEVILRCVPISNHLYFYWYRQILGQKVEFLVSFYNNEISEKSEIFDDQFSVERPDGSNFTLKIRSTKLEDSAMYFCASILAGDYNEQFFGPGTRLTVL.

The V and J genes are TRBV19 and TRBJ2-7; 8 bases map to TRBD1. V lost 3 bases, J lost 6 bases, and 13 bases stayed unmatched. The CDR3 is 16 amino acids. Germline-derived CDR1 and CDR2 are LNHDA and SQIVND (reference sequence). The CDR3 is CASSINLDRVIGEQYF. The CDR3 nucleotides are TGTGCCAGTAGTATTAACTTGGACAGGGTCATCGGCGAGCAGTACTTC. Together with reference TRBV19 and TRBJ2-7, the CDR3 gives the full variable domain: DGGITQSPKYLFRKEGQNVTLSCEQNLNHDAMYWYRQDPGQGLRLIYYSQIVNDFQKGDIAEGYSVSREKKESFPLTVTSAQKNPTAFYLCASSINLDRVIGEQYFGPGTRLTVT.

The V call is TRBV19, the J call TRBJ1-1; D unresolved. Germline CDR1 and CDR2: LNHDA and SQIVND (reference sequence). The CDR3 totals 14 residues. Trimming cost V 3 bases and J 4 bases, with 12 bases left between them. DNA of the CDR3: TGTGCCAGTAGTATTGCTTTCGCGGCCACTGAAGCTTTCTTT. Protein: CASSIAFAATEAFF.

This clone was recorded once. The chain combines TRBV9 with TRBJ2-2; D is ambiguous. Trimming took off 0 bases at V and 4 bases at J, with 7 bases between the two ends. This CDR3 comprises 14 residues. CDR1 and CDR2 (germline): SGDLS, YYNGEE. The CDR3, as DNA: TGTGCCAGCAGCGTAGAGCTGGCCACCGGGGAGCTGTTTTTT. It specifies CASSVELATGELFF.

The chain is built from TRBV4-3 and TRBJ1-2; no clear D. The V end was cut by 0 bases, the J end by 5 bases, with 10 bases between. This CDR3 comprises 14 residues. Per germline, CDR1 LGHNA and CDR2 YSLEER. The CDR3 here is CASSQESVRYGYTF. CDR3 coding DNA: TGCGCCAGCAGCCAAGAAAGCGTCAGATATGGCTACACCTTC.

The rearrangement uses TRBV27 and TRBJ1-5; TRBD1 is a possible D gene (5 bases). This CDR3 region has 13 residues. CDR1 and CDR2 from the germline V gene are MNHEY and SMNVEV (reference sequence). V was cut by 8 bases and J by 9 bases, with 17 bases left in between. The CDR3 DNA reads TGTGCCAGCTGCTCAGGGACCTGGGGGCCCCAGCATTTT. This sequence encodes CASCSGTWGPQHF.

The V and J genes are TRBV9 and TRBJ1-1; weak D call: TRBD1 (5 bases). V was clipped by 4 bases and J by 5 bases, with 12 bases between them. The CDR3 extends over 13 amino acids. CDR1 and CDR2 from the germline V gene are SGDLS and YYNGEE. CDR3 nucleotide sequence: TGTGCCAGCAGCCAGGGTGGGCTTACTGAAGCTTTCTTT. Translation: CASSQGGLTEAFF.

This chain uses TRBV20-1 with TRBJ2-1; D remains ambiguous. The CDR3 has 11 amino acids. Germline loops: CDR1 DFQATT, CDR2 SNEGSKA (reference sequence). For the CDR3, the DNA is TGCAACCCGACGCCTCTTGGCGAGCAGTTCTTC. As protein: CNPTPLGEQFF.